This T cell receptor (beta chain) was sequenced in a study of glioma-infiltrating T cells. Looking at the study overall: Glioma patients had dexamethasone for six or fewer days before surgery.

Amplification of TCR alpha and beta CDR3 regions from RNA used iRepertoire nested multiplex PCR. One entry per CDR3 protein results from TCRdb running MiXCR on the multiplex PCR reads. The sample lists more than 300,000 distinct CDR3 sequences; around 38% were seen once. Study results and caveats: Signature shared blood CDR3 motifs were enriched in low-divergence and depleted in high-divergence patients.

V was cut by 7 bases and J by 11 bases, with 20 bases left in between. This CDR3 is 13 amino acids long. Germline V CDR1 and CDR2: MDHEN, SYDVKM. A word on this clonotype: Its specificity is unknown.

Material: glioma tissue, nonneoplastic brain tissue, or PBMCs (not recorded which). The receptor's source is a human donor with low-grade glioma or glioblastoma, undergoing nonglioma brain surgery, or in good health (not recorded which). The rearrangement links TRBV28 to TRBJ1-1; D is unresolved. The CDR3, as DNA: TGTGCCAGCATCATCTGGCCGAACGGTGACGCTTTCTTT. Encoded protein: CASIIWPNGDAFF.